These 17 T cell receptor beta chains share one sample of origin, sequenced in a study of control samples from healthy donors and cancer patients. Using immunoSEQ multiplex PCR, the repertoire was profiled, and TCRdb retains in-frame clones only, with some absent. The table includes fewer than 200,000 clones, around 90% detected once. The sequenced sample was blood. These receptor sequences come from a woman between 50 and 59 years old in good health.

DNA of the CDR3: TGTGCCAGCAGCTTAACACCCGGAGGGGAGCAGTACTTC. Its translation is CASSLTPGGEQYF. V is TRBV7-3 and J is TRBJ2-7; a weak D match, TRBD2 (6 bases). This CDR3 spans 13 amino acids. Germline CDR1 and CDR2: SGHTA and FQGTGA. The V gene lost 0 bases and the J gene lost 7 bases, with 10 bases spanning the gap.

CDR3 coding DNA: TGCGCCAGCAGCTTGGCCTTAAGGGACGGAGAGACCCAGTACTTC. This encodes CASSLALRDGETQYF. The chain couples TRBV5-1 to TRBJ2-5; either TRBD1 or TRBD2 may supply D (5 bases each). CDR3 length: 15 residues. CDR1 is SGHRS, CDR2 YFSETQ, per germline. V lost 0 bases and J lost 4, with 13 bases in between.

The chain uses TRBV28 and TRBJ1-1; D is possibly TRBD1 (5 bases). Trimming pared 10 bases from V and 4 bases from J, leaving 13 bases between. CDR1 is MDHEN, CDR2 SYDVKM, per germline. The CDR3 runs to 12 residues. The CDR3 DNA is TGTGCCATCCCTCAACAGGTCACTGAAGCTTTCTTT. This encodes CAIPQQVTEAFF.

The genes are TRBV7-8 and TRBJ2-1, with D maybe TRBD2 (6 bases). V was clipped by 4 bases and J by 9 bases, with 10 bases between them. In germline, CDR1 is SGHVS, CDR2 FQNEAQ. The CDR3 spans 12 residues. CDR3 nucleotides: TGTGCCAGCAGCTCCGTGGGAGGTGAGCAGTTCTTC. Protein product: CASSSVGGEQFF.

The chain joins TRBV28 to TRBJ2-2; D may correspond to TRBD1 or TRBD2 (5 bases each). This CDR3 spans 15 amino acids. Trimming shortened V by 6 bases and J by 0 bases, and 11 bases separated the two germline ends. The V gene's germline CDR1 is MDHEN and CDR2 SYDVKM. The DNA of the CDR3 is TGTGCCAGCAGACCCGGGACCGCGAACACCGGGGAGCTGTTTTTT. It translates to CASRPGTANTGELFF.

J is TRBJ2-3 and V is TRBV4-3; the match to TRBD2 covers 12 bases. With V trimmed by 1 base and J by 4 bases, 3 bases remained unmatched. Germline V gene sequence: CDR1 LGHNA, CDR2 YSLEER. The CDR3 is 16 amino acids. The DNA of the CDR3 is TGCGCCAGCAGCCAAGTACGACTAGCGGGAGCAGATACGCAGTATTTT. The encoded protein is CASSQVRLAGADTQYF.

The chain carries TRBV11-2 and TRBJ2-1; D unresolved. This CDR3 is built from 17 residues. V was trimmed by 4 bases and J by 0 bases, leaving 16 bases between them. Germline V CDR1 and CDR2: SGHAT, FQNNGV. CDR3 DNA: TGTGCCAGCAGCTCTCTCTCCTCCACAAGCTCCTACAATGAGCAGTTCTTC. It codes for CASSSLSSTSSYNEQFF.

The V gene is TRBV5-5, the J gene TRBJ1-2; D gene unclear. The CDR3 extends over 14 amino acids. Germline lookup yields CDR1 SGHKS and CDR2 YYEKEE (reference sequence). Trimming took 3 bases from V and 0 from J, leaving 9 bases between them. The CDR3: CASSWAQANYGYTF. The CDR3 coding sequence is TGTGCCAGCAGCTGGGCCCAAGCTAACTATGGCTACACCTTC.

For the CDR3, the DNA is TGTGCCATCACGGGCCAAAGCTCCTACAATGAGCAGTTCTTC. Encoded protein: CAITGQSSYNEQFF. This chain links TRBV10-3 with TRBJ2-1; D remains ambiguous. There are 14 residues in the CDR3. Trimming took 7 bases from V and 0 from J, leaving 10 bases between them. CDR1 is ENHRY, CDR2 SYGVKD, per germline.

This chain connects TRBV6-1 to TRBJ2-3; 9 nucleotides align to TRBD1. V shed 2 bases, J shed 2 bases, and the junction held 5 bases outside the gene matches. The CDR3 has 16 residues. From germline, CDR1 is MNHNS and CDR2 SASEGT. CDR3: CASSEKTGGYTDTQYF. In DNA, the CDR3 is TGTGCCAGCAGTGAAAAGACAGGGGGGTACACAGATACGCAGTATTTT.

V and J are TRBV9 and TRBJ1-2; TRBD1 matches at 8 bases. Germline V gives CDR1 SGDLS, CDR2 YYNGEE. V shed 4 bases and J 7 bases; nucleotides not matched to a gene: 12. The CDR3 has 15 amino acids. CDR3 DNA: TGTGCCAGCAGCACCCAACCAGGACAGGGATCTGGCTACACCTTC. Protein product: CASSTQPGQGSGYTF.

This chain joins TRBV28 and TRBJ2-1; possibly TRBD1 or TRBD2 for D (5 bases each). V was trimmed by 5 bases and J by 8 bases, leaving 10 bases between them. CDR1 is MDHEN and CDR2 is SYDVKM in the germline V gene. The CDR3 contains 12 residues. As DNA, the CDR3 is TGTGCCAGCAGTCCGAGGGGTCATGAGCAGTTCTTC. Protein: CASSPRGHEQFF.

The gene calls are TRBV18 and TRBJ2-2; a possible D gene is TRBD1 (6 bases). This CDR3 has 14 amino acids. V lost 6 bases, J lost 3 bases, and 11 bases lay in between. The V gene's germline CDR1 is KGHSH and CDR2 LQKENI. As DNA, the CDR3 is TGTGCCAGCTCCCCGAACAGGGACACCGGGGAGCTGTTTTTT. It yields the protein CASSPNRDTGELFF. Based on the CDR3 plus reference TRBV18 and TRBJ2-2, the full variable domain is NAGVMQNPRHLVRRRGQEARLRCSPMKGHSHVYWYRQLPEEGLKFMVYLQKENIIDESGMPKERFSAEFPKEGPSILRIQQVVRGDSAAYFCASSPNRDTGELFFGEGSRLTVL.

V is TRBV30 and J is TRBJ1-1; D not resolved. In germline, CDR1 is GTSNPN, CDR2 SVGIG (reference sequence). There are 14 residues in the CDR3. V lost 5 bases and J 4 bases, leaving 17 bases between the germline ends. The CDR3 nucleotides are TGTGCCTGGCTATGGGGTCGGGGAGTCACTGAAGCTTTCTTT. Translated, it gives CAWLWGRGVTEAFF. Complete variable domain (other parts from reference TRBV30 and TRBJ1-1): SQTIHQWPATLVQPVGSPLSLECTVEGTSNPNLYWYRQAAGRGLQLLFYSVGIGQISSEVPQNLSASRPQDRQFILSSKKLLLSDSGFYLCAWLWGRGVTEAFFGQGTRLTVV.

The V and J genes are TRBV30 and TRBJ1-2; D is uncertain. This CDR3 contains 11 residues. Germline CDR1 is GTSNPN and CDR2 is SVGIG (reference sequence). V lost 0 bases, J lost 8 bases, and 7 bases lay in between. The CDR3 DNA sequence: TGTGCCTGGAGTGTATGGGGAGGCTACACCTTC. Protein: CAWSVWGGYTF.

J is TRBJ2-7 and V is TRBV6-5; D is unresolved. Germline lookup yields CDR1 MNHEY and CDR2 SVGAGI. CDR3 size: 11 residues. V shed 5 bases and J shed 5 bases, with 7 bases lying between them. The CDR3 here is CASSIGHEQYF. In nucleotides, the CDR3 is TGTGCCAGCAGTATTGGCCACGAGCAGTACTTC.

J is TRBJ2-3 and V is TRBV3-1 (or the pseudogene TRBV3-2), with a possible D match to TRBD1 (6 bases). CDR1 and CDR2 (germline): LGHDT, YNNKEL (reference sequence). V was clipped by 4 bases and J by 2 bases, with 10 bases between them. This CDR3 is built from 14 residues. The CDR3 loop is CASSRGQFTDTQYF. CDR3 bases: TGTGCCAGCAGCCGAGGACAGTTCACAGATACGCAGTATTTT.